The entry that follows covers one T cell receptor (beta chain) sequence. Using RNA template, CDR3s of TCR alpha and beta were amplified with iRepertoire arm-PCR. TCRdb redid the calling of the multiplex PCR reads with MiXCR, one entry per CDR3 protein. This table has 400,000 or so distinct CDR3 sequences, 41% appearing once. These data come from a study of glioma-infiltrating T cells. CDR3 size: 16 residues. The trim removed 4 bases at V and 7 bases at J, leaving 12 bases unmatched. Germline V lookup: CDR1 LGHNA, CDR2 YNFKEQ. The J gene is TRBJ1-4, the V gene TRBV4-2; 7 bases agree with TRBD1. The receptor's source is a human donor with low-grade glioma or glioblastoma, undergoing nonglioma brain surgery, or in good health (not recorded which). The specimen was glioma tissue, nonneoplastic brain tissue, or PBMCs (not recorded which). The CDR3 sequence is CASSLDYRGRGEKLFF. CDR3 nucleotides: TGTGCCAGCAGCCTAGACTACAGGGGCCGCGGTGAAAAACTGTTTTTT.